These 13 T cell receptor beta chains share one sample of origin, sequenced in a study of human T cells and chemical hapten exposure. The time point is: patch test 3, about 24 weeks after DPC sensitization. Treatment here: therapeutic diphenylcyclopropenone sensitization with weekly scalp DPC. A single record per CDR3 protein comes from TCRdb applying MiXCR to the RACE reads. The repertoire holds 100,000 to 150,000 distinct CDR3 sequences, over 9% seen once, with over 2% in the top ten. The sequencing here drew on whole blood, taken in connection with sensitization to the hapten diphenylcyclopropenone (DPC). The receptor source for this set is a woman aged 45-60 years with alopecia areata. Some clones in this sample may be carry-over from other donors' samples.

This clonotype was counted a few times. The V call is TRBV11-2, the J call TRBJ1-1; D not resolved. Trimming took off 3 bases at V and 4 bases at J, with 12 bases between the two ends. The V gene's germline CDR1 is SGHAT and CDR2 FQNNGV. There are 14 residues in the CDR3. Here the CDR3 DNA reads TGTGCCAGCAGCTTGGAAGGGAAGGGCACTGAAGCTTTCTTT. Translated, it gives CASSLEGKGTEAFF.

The table lists this clonotype with a few counts. The chain couples TRBV13 to TRBJ1-2; a possible D gene is TRBD1 (5 bases). CDR1 PRHDT and CDR2 FYEKMQ come from the germline V gene (reference sequence). The CDR3 runs to 15 residues. Trimming pared 1 base from V and 5 bases from J, leaving 14 bases between. The CDR3 is CASSLVGRDGYGYTF. The CDR3 DNA follows: TGTGCCAGCAGCTTAGTCGGCAGGGATGGATATGGCTACACCTTC.

The table lists this clonotype with many counts. V and J are TRBV20-1 and TRBJ2-5; D gene unclear. This CDR3 contains 14 residues. Germline CDR1 is DFQATT and CDR2 is SNEGSKA (reference sequence). Trimming stripped 1 base from V and 1 base from J, with 10 bases between. As DNA, the CDR3 is TGCAGTGCTAGAGGAGACGCTGGCCAAGAGACCCAGTACTTC. Translation gives CSARGDAGQETQYF.

This clonotype was seen at least ten times. This sequence joins TRBV9 and TRBJ2-1, with 8 bases aligning to TRBD1. The CDR3 runs 17 residues. The J segment lost 4 bases and the V segment lost 0 bases, leaving 9 bases of the junction unmatched. CDR1 and CDR2 from the germline V gene are SGDLS and YYNGEE. The CDR3 reads CASSVASGTGKYNEQFF. The CDR3 DNA reads as TGTGCCAGCAGCGTAGCTTCGGGGACAGGAAAATACAATGAGCAGTTCTTC.

In its sample, this clonotype was seen a few times. The chain couples TRBV6-1 to TRBJ1-5; TRBD1 agrees at 9 bases. Germline CDR1 MNHNS, CDR2 SASEGT. CDR3 length equals 14 residues. The J segment lost 6 bases and the V segment lost 2 bases, leaving 2 bases of the junction unmatched. The CDR3 nucleotides read TGTGCCAGCAGTGAAACAGGGGGCGGTCAGCCCCAGCATTTT. Its translation is CASSETGGGQPQHF.

The rearrangement joins TRBV20-1 to TRBJ2-1; no clear D gene. Deletions cut 3 bases from V and 4 bases from J, with 13 bases between. This CDR3 comprises 14 residues. Germline V lookup: CDR1 DFQATT, CDR2 SNEGSKA (reference sequence). CDR3 protein: CSASSGSMYNEQFF. The CDR3 DNA reads as TGCAGTGCTAGTTCGGGTAGCATGTACAATGAGCAGTTCTTC.

This clonotype was seen many times. This chain connects TRBV20-1 to TRBJ2-6; a possible D gene is TRBD1 (6 bases). Between the trimmed V and J ends, which lost 6 bases and 12 bases, there was a span of 18 bases. In germline, CDR1 is DFQATT, CDR2 SNEGSKA (reference sequence). The CDR3 totals 13 residues. The CDR3 DNA reads TGCAGTGCAAGGGACAACCTGGTCCCCGTCCTGACTTTC. Translation: CSARDNLVPVLTF.

In its sample, this clonotype was seen a few times. The chain joins TRBV24-1 to TRBJ2-6, with TRBD1 as a possible D gene (5 bases). The CDR3 loop spans 16 amino acids. Germline values: CDR1 KGHDR, CDR2 SFDVKD. V lost 1 base to trimming and J lost 2 bases, with 8 bases between them. The CDR3 DNA is TGTGCCACCAGTGATTTCGGCAGGGCTGGGGCCAACGTCCTGACTTTC. It codes for CATSDFGRAGANVLTF.

This clonotype turned up a few times. The genes are TRBV12-3 or TRBV12-4 and TRBJ2-1; TRBD1 matches at 9 bases. J gave up 5 bases and V 6 bases, and 5 bases lay outside the gene matches. The CDR3 contains 14 residues. The CDR3 DNA follows: TGTGCCAGCAGCCTGGGGACAGGGAACAATGAGCAGTTCTTC. Translation gives CASSLGTGNNEQFF.

This clonotype has only a few counts. This chain connects TRBV14 to TRBJ1-6; D might be TRBD1 (6 bases). Germline V gives CDR1 SGHDN, CDR2 FVKESK. The V end was cut by 4 bases, the J end by 5 bases, with 12 bases between. The CDR3 sequence is 15 residues long. As DNA, the CDR3 is TGTGCCAGCAGCCTTACGGACAGCCATAATTCACCCCTCCACTTT. Amino acid sequence: CASSLTDSHNSPLHF.

This clonotype was seen only a few times. The V gene is TRBV27, the J gene TRBJ1-3; unclear D gene. This CDR3 spans 14 amino acids. The V gene lost 3 bases and the J gene lost 4 bases, with 10 bases spanning the gap. From germline, CDR1 is MNHEY and CDR2 SMNVEV (reference sequence). CDR3 nucleotides: TGTGCCAGCAGTTTGGCCAGAGGAGGAAACACCATATATTTT. Its translation: CASSLARGGNTIYF.

This clonotype appeared a few times. The chain links TRBV12-3 or TRBV12-4 to TRBJ1-1; D is uncertain. The CDR3 has 14 residues. V was trimmed by 6 bases and J by 4 bases, leaving 15 bases between them. CDR3 sequence (DNA): TGTGCCAGCAGGTCGGATCGGGCGATCACTGAAGCTTTCTTT. Its translation is CASRSDRAITEAFF.

This clonotype was seen ten or more times. J is TRBJ2-3 and V is TRBV20-1; the match to TRBD2 covers 12 bases. V gave up 2 bases and J gave up 5 bases; unmatched junction bases: 2. CDR3 length: 14 amino acids. In germline, CDR1 is DFQATT, CDR2 SNEGSKA (reference sequence). The CDR3 reads CSARSSGRGDTQYF. The CDR3 DNA is TGCAGTGCTAGATCTAGCGGGAGGGGAGATACGCAGTATTTT.